This T cell receptor (beta chain) is from a study of T cells in Graves' hyperthyroidism and ophthalmopathy. This CDR3 has 12 residues. Trimming took off 2 bases at V and 0 bases at J, with 2 bases between the two ends. Germline assignment: CDR1 MDHEN and CDR2 SYDVKM. Amplification of TCR beta CDR3 regions was performed using RNA transcripts as template. When the TCR CDR3 underwent first-round RT-PCR, the HTBI primer set was used. One entry per CDR3 protein, called by TCRdb with MiXCR from the multiplex PCR reads. The sample records about 290,000 distinct CDR3 sequences, over 15% being singletons. Uncontrolled infection, other autoimmune disease, pregnancy or lactation disqualified patients from enrolment. In regard to this clonotype: No conserved phenylalanine or tryptophan ends this CDR3, so it is likely a read error.

V and J are TRBV28 and TRBJ2-7; D is uncertain. Sample: blood. The sequence was collected from a woman aged 60-75 years with Graves' ophthalmopathy. This CDR3 reads CASSLGSYEQYI. In nucleotides, the CDR3 is TGTGCCAGCAGTTTAGGCTCCTACGAGCAGTACATC.